What follows are 29 T cell receptor beta chains derived from one specimen sequenced in a study of blood T cells in healthy people across ages. Through a sample-barcoded 5' primer and a J-beta primer mix, a second PCR was run for about 6 to 11 cycles. In TCRdb, the 5' RACE reads were re-called with MiXCR into one record per CDR3 protein. The sample yields fewer than 2,000,000 distinct CDR3 sequences, 30% to 35% seen once. The sequencing sample was made of blood. The source is a woman in her thirties in good health.

The chain joins TRBV11-2 to TRBJ2-7, with D perhaps assigned TRBD1 or TRBD2 (6 bases each). Trimming took 5 bases from V and 0 from J, leaving 14 bases between them. Germline V CDR1 and CDR2: SGHAT, FQNNGV. The CDR3 runs to 15 residues. In nucleotides, the CDR3 is TGTGCCAGCAGCCGAGAGGGGGGCAGCTCCTACGAGCAGTACTTC. Amino acids: CASSREGGSSYEQYF.

This clonotype has only a few counts. CDR3 region: CASSLAFLASDTQYF. The CDR3 nucleotides are TGTGCCAGCAGCTTAGCCTTCCTAGCATCCGATACGCAGTATTTT. V usage is TRBV7-2 and J usage is TRBJ2-3, with a weak D call TRBD2 (5 bases). The CDR3 length is 15 residues. Trimming removed 0 bases at V and 6 bases at J, with 13 bases between. Germline CDR1 is SGHTA and CDR2 is FQGNSA. The variable domain in full, completed from reference TRBV7-2 and TRBJ2-3, reads GAGVSQSPSNKVTEKGKDVELRCDPISGHTALYWYRQSLGQGLEFLIYFQGNSAPDKSGLPSDRFSAERTGGSVSTLTIQRTQQEDSAVYLCASSLAFLASDTQYFGPGTRLTVL.

This clonotype was counted only a few times. The chain links TRBV5-5 to TRBJ2-7, with 15 nucleotides matching TRBD2. The V and J ends lost 5 bases and 2 bases, in that order; junction bases with no gene match: 8. CDR1 is SGHKS, CDR2 YYEKEE, per germline (reference sequence). The CDR3 extends over 17 amino acids. DNA for the CDR3: TGTGCCAGCAGACCTGGACTAGCGGGAGGGGACACCTACGAGCAGTACTTC. It translates to CASRPGLAGGDTYEQYF.

This rearrangement joins TRBV5-1 to TRBJ2-1; 14 nucleotides agree with TRBD2. The trim removed 6 bases at V and 8 bases at J, leaving 10 bases unmatched. The CDR3 extends over 16 amino acids. Germline CDR1 is SGHRS and CDR2 is YFSETQ. The CDR3 region has the DNA TGCGCCAGCACGAAGGAGGGGACTAGCGGGAGTTATGAGCAGTTCTTC. Protein sequence: CASTKEGTSGSYEQFF.

This clonotype has at least ten counts. CDR3 DNA: TGCAGTGTTCAACGGGAGGGCCCTCGCGAGCAGTACTTC. It translates to CSVQREGPREQYF. This sequence joins TRBV20-1 and TRBJ2-7; 8 bases map to TRBD2. Germline V lookup: CDR1 DFQATT, CDR2 SNEGSKA (reference sequence). Losses at the gene ends were 7 bases for V and 6 bases for J; bases not matched to a gene: 11. The CDR3 spans 13 residues.

The chain couples TRBV7-2 to TRBJ2-1; a weak D match, TRBD2 (5 bases). Germline V CDR1 and CDR2: SGHTA, FQGNSA. The germline V and J ends were trimmed by 2 bases and 7 bases, with 18 bases remaining between them. The CDR3 spans 16 residues. The CDR3, as DNA: TGTGCCAGCAGCTTATACCCGGGAAGTGTAGGGAATGAGCAGTTCTTC. Translated, it gives CASSLYPGSVGNEQFF. The whole variable domain, remainder taken from reference TRBV7-2 and TRBJ2-1, is GAGVSQSPSNKVTEKGKDVELRCDPISGHTALYWYRQSLGQGLEFLIYFQGNSAPDKSGLPSDRFSAERTGGSVSTLTIQRTQQEDSAVYLCASSLYPGSVGNEQFFGPGTRLTVL.

This clonotype was counted only a few times. The V and J genes are TRBV9 and TRBJ2-2, with 7 bases lining up with TRBD2. The CDR3 contains 16 residues. Trimming removed 3 bases from V and 1 base from J; junction bases left unmatched: 6. Per the germline V gene, CDR1 is SGDLS and CDR2 is YYNGEE. The CDR3 region is CASSEPSGMNTGELFF. The CDR3 DNA is TGTGCCAGCAGCGAGCCTAGCGGCATGAACACCGGGGAGCTGTTTTTT.

The chain combines TRBV5-4 with TRBJ2-7, with D perhaps TRBD2 (6 bases). The last part of the DNA fits TRBJ2-5 better; the J call may be wrong. The CDR3 spans 15 residues. Germline V gene lookup returns CDR1 SGHNT and CDR2 YYREEE (reference sequence). The CDR3 DNA is TGTGCCAGCAGCTCCCTATTGGGGGGTAAAGAGACCCAGTACTTC. Translating gives CASSSLLGGKETQYF.

The chain links TRBV19 to TRBJ2-1; perhaps TRBD2 as D (7 bases). Per germline, CDR1 LNHDA and CDR2 SQIVND (reference sequence). The CDR3 consists of 12 residues. V was pared by 6 bases and J by 5 bases, with 8 bases between. CDR3 sequence reads: CASRGGDNEQFF. Written as DNA, the CDR3 is TGTGCCAGTAGAGGGGGGGACAATGAGCAGTTCTTC.

This chain joins TRBV6-5 and TRBJ2-1, with 9 bases identical to TRBD1. Germline V CDR1 and CDR2: MNHEY, SVGAGI. The CDR3 covers 14 residues. Trimming removed 5 bases from V and 6 bases from J; junction bases left unmatched: 5. The CDR3 DNA sequence: TGTGCCAGCAGTCGGGACAGGGATCGCAATGAGCAGTTCTTC. Translation: CASSRDRDRNEQFF.

This chain connects TRBV7-9 to TRBJ2-7; D is undetermined. This CDR3 region has 13 residues. The V end lost 6 bases, the J end lost 1 base, and 10 bases lay between the germline ends. Germline V gene sequence: CDR1 SEHNR, CDR2 FQNEAQ (reference sequence). The CDR3 sequence: CASRKDGSYEQYF. The CDR3 bases are TGTGCCAGCAGGAAGGACGGATCCTACGAGCAGTACTTC.

The sample holds one count of this clonotype. The chain has TRBV19 and TRBJ2-1; TRBD1 aligns across 9 bases. The CDR3 sequence is 16 residues long. Trimming took 5 bases from V and 2 from J; bases not matched to a gene: 7. Looked up from germline, CDR1 is LNHDA and CDR2 is SQIVND (reference sequence). In nucleotides, the CDR3 is TGTGCCAGTAGTTCTACAGGGGGCTGGCCCTACAATGAGCAGTTCTTC. Its protein product is CASSSTGGWPYNEQFF.

The table lists this clonotype with a few counts. The CDR3 protein is CASIGQGAYEQYF. The CDR3 DNA reads TGTGCCAGCATTGGGCAGGGGGCGTACGAGCAGTACTTC. The chain has TRBV2 and TRBJ2-7; 8 positions agree with TRBD1. Germline V CDR1 and CDR2: SNHLY, FYNNEI. There are 13 residues in the CDR3. The V and J ends lost 7 bases and 4 bases, in that order; junction bases with no gene match: 6.

This clonotype has a handful of counts. The V gene is TRBV20-1, the J gene TRBJ2-7; either TRBD1 or TRBD2 may supply D (6 bases each). CDR3 length: 15 amino acids. V lost 6 bases to trimming and J lost 3 bases, with 21 bases between them. Germline V gives CDR1 DFQATT, CDR2 SNEGSKA (reference sequence). The CDR3 loop is CSAKGGPDGVYEQYF. CDR3 DNA: TGCAGTGCCAAGGGGGGACCGGACGGAGTCTACGAGCAGTACTTC.

This clonotype occurred a few times. The gene calls are TRBV16 and TRBJ2-5; maybe TRBD1 (5 bases). Per the germline V gene, CDR1 is KGHSY and CDR2 is FQNENV. Trimming removed 2 bases from V and 5 bases from J, with 15 bases in between. The CDR3 extends over 15 amino acids. As DNA, the CDR3 is TGTGCCAGCAGCCAACTAACCCCAGGGCTGGAGACCCAGTACTTC. This encodes CASSQLTPGLETQYF.

V and J are TRBV20-1 and TRBJ2-4; tentatively, D is TRBD1 (5 bases). With 0 bases removed from V and 7 bases from J, the gap between germline ends came to 13 bases. The V gene's germline CDR1 is DFQATT and CDR2 SNEGSKA (reference sequence). The CDR3 spans 14 residues. CDR3 sequence: CSARDSQSGNIQYF. CDR3 coding DNA: TGCAGTGCTAGAGATTCCCAGTCAGGGAACATTCAGTACTTC.

This clonotype turned up a few times. V and J are TRBV29-1 and TRBJ2-7; D gene ambiguous. Trimming shortened V by 0 bases and J by 4 bases, and 7 bases separated the two germline ends. The CDR3 covers 12 residues. Germline CDR1 and CDR2: SQVTM and ANQGSEA. CDR3 protein: CSVEDNGYEQYF. CDR3 coding DNA: TGCAGCGTTGAAGATAATGGTTACGAGCAGTACTTC.

This CDR3 reads CAWGSRGNEQFF. For the CDR3, the DNA is TGTGCCTGGGGTTCCAGGGGGAATGAGCAGTTCTTC. The V gene is TRBV30, the J gene TRBJ2-1; 7 nucleotides match TRBD1. Germline assignment: CDR1 GTSNPN and CDR2 SVGIG (reference sequence). CDR3 size: 12 residues. After removal of 5 bases from V and 7 bases from J, the junction contained 5 bases not matched to a gene.

This clonotype was seen more than once but under ten times. One end of the junction does not line up with germline, which may come from a read error. The chain employs TRBV29-1 and TRBJ1-2; D possibly corresponds to TRBD1 (5 bases). Germline CDR1 is SQVTM and CDR2 is ANQGSEA. This CDR3 comprises 14 residues. CDR3 region: CSVAGHRNNYGNTF. DNA of the CDR3: TGCAGCGTGGCGGGGCACCGGAATAACTATGGCAACACCTTC.

This clonotype was detected only a few times. This chain connects TRBV10-3 to TRBJ1-1; no firm D call. Germline values: CDR1 ENHRY, CDR2 SYGVKD. This CDR3 region has 15 residues. The V and J ends lost 4 bases and 1 base respectively, with 13 bases between them. In nucleotides, the CDR3 is TGTGCCATCAGTGGTGAGGCCTCCAGGAACACTGAAGCTTTCTTT. Its translation: CAISGEASRNTEAFF.

This sequence joins TRBV12-3 or TRBV12-4 and TRBJ2-1, with D unclear. This CDR3 is built from 14 residues. V dropped 1 base and J dropped 8 bases, with 12 bases sitting between them. The CDR3 region has the DNA TGTGCCAGCAGTTTAGGTGGACCTCTGGATGAGCAGTTCTTC. Amino acid sequence: CASSLGGPLDEQFF.

This clonotype has just one count. The chain uses TRBV6-5 and TRBJ2-7; 8 bases fit TRBD2. CDR1 and CDR2 (germline): MNHEY, SVGAGI. Trimming at V came to 7 bases and at J to 10 bases, leaving 12 bases not matched to a gene. This CDR3 spans 13 amino acids. CDR3 DNA: TGTGCCAGCAAGAGCGGGGGTTTGGCCGGTCAGTACTTC. It specifies CASKSGGLAGQYF.

The chain couples TRBV29-1 to TRBJ1-2; D remains unclear. Looked up from germline, CDR1 is SQVTM and CDR2 is ANQGSEA. With 7 bases removed from V and 1 base from J, the gap between germline ends came to 10 bases. This CDR3 contains 12 residues. This CDR3 is CSAVADNYGYTF. The CDR3, as DNA: TGCAGCGCCGTAGCAGATAACTATGGCTACACCTTC.

The table lists this clonotype with a count of one. Relative to the germline gene, one junction end is altered; a read error may explain this. The V call is TRBV6-5, the J call TRBJ2-7; D gene unclear. The CDR3 length is 13 residues. Germline V CDR1 and CDR2: MNHEY, SVGAGI. The CDR3 coding sequence is TGTGCTAGCAGTTATGAGAATTCTAACGAGCAGTACTTC. Residues: CASSYENSNEQYF.

The rearrangement joins TRBV6-2 or TRBV6-3 to TRBJ1-2, with 9 bases aligning to TRBD1. The CDR3 consists of 16 residues. CDR1 and CDR2 (germline): MNHEY, SVGEGT. J gave up 4 bases and V 2 bases, and 8 bases lay outside the gene matches. CDR3 loop: CASSYLHRGRGYGYTF. CDR3 DNA sequence: TGTGCCAGCAGTTACCTACACAGGGGGCGCGGCTATGGCTACACCTTC.

In this sample, this clonotype turned up a few times. The J gene is TRBJ2-3, the V gene TRBV6-5; D not resolved. The CDR3 has 12 residues. CDR1 and CDR2 from the germline V gene are MNHEY and SVGAGI. V shed 5 bases and J shed 4 bases, with 7 bases lying between them. The CDR3, as DNA: TGTGCCAGCAGTGCCCCCCCAGATACGCAGTATTTT. It codes for CASSAPPDTQYF.

This clonotype was observed a few times. The rearrangement uses TRBV9 and TRBJ2-1, with TRBD1 matching over 9 bases. V lost 3 bases, J lost 4 bases, and 5 bases stayed unmatched. The CDR3 spans 15 residues. In germline, CDR1 is SGDLS, CDR2 YYNGEE. The CDR3 DNA reads as TGTGCCAGCAGCGAAACAGGGGGCGGTTACAATGAGCAGTTCTTC. As protein: CASSETGGGYNEQFF.

V gene TRBV11-2 combines with J gene TRBJ2-7; D possibly corresponds to TRBD2 (6 bases). The CDR3 is 15 amino acids. V gave up 1 base and J gave up 6 bases, with 16 bases separating them. The germline CDR1 and CDR2 sequences are SGHAT and FQNNGV. The CDR3 is CASSLGSPGVFEQYF. CDR3 coding DNA: TGTGCCAGCAGCTTAGGGTCGCCGGGGGTGTTCGAGCAGTACTTC.

The CDR3 sequence is CASSPKDGPITEAFF. The CDR3 DNA is TGTGCCAGCTCACCTAAGGACGGACCCATCACTGAAGCTTTCTTT. This chain joins TRBV18 and TRBJ1-1, with D unclear. The CDR3 totals 15 residues. The V and J ends lost 3 bases and 4 bases respectively, with 15 bases between them. CDR1 KGHSH and CDR2 LQKENI come from the germline V gene. Drawing the rest from reference TRBV18 and TRBJ1-1, the complete variable domain is NAGVMQNPRHLVRRRGQEARLRCSPMKGHSHVYWYRQLPEEGLKFMVYLQKENIIDESGMPKERFSAEFPKEGPSILRIQQVVRGDSAAYFCASSPKDGPITEAFFGQGTRLTVV.